The 5 T cell receptor beta chains below come from one sample, sequenced in a study of T cells in Graves' hyperthyroidism and ophthalmopathy. From RNA transcripts, TCR beta CDR3 regions were amplified. TCR CDR3 underwent first-round RT-PCR with the HTBI primer set. TCRdb used MiXCR to reprocess the multiplex PCR reads, holding one entry per CDR3 protein. The data show approximately 600,000 distinct CDR3 sequences, 20% seen once. Sequencing was performed on blood. All receptors come from a man younger than 40 with Graves' ophthalmopathy.

This clonotype was detected only a few times. This chain connects TRBV6-1 to TRBJ1-5; TRBD1 agrees at 11 bases. V dropped 6 bases and J dropped 5; count of bases not matched to a gene: 9. Germline V gives CDR1 MNHNS, CDR2 SASEGT. The CDR3 has 16 amino acids. CDR3 in amino acids: CASSRGQGVSDQPQHF. Here the CDR3 DNA reads TGTGCCAGCAGCAGGGGACAGGGGGTTTCTGATCAGCCCCAGCATTTT.

This rearrangement joins TRBV20-1 to TRBJ2-7; 7 nucleotides line up with TRBD2. The CDR3 spans 14 residues. After removal of 0 bases from V and 1 base from J, the junction contained 3 bases not matched to a gene. CDR1 is DFQATT, CDR2 SNEGSKA, per germline (reference sequence). The CDR3: CSARDLAVSYEQYF. CDR3 DNA sequence: TGCAGTGCTAGAGATCTAGCGGTGTCCTACGAGCAGTACTTC.

This clonotype was picked up a small number of times. This chain connects TRBV2 to TRBJ2-7; D is perhaps TRBD2 (7 bases). The CDR3 spans 13 residues. Trimming removed 6 bases from V and 6 bases from J, with 15 bases in between. In germline, CDR1 is SNHLY, CDR2 FYNNEI. CDR3 DNA sequence: TGTGCCAGCAGCTATCGGGGGGCCGGCGAGCAGTACTTC. Translation gives CASSYRGAGEQYF.

This chain links TRBV5-1 with TRBJ2-7; TRBD1 matches at 9 bases. This CDR3 is 15 amino acids long. Germline CDR1 and CDR2: SGHRS and YFSETQ. The V gene end was trimmed by 0 bases and the J gene end by 7 bases; junction bases not matched to a gene: 8. Written as DNA, the CDR3 is TGCGCCAGCAGCTTGGAGGCACAGGGGGCGGGGGAGCAGTACTTC. Translation: CASSLEAQGAGEQYF.

The chain joins TRBV4-2 to TRBJ2-1; D is tentatively TRBD1 or TRBD2 (5 bases each). The CDR3 is 15 amino acids. Trimming pared 3 bases from V and 5 bases from J, leaving 14 bases between. Germline values: CDR1 LGHNA, CDR2 YNFKEQ. This CDR3 reads CASSHGWDLNNEQFF. The CDR3, as DNA: TGTGCCAGCAGCCACGGTTGGGACCTAAACAATGAGCAGTTCTTC.